These 13 T cell receptor beta chains share one sample of origin, sequenced in a study of blood T cells in healthy people across ages. It was with a sample-barcoded 5' primer and a J-beta primer mix that a second PCR of roughly 7 to 12 cycles was run. TCRdb itself ran the 5' RACE reads through MiXCR, one entry per CDR3 protein. The repertoire holds about 680,000 distinct CDR3 sequences, 49% seen once, with roughly a third in the top ten. The sample was blood. The receptors were sampled from a woman aged 55-69 years in good health.

Points on this clonotype: The junction shows a germline mismatch at one end, possibly a read error. V usage is TRBV7-9 and J usage is TRBJ2-7; 7 positions match TRBD1. CDR1 and CDR2 (germline): SEHNR, FQNEAQ (reference sequence). CDR3 length: 14 residues. The CDR3 spells CASNLGGQSYEQYF. The CDR3 coding sequence is TGTGCCAGCAACTTAGGGGGACAGTCCTACGAGCAGTACTTC.

The chain has TRBV24-1 and TRBJ1-4, with no clear D. This CDR3 contains 12 residues. The germline CDR1 and CDR2 sequences are KGHDR and SFDVKD. Trimming left V 7 bases short and J 12 bases short, with 14 bases between. The CDR3 sequence: CATSGSSGELFF. The CDR3 nucleotides are TGTGCCACCAGCGGGTCCTCCGGTGAACTGTTTTTT.

For this clonotype: The junction differs from germline at one of its ends, possibly a read error. The chain couples TRBV28 to TRBJ1-2, with TRBD1 as a possible D gene (5 bases). Germline V lookup: CDR1 MDHEN, CDR2 SYDVKM. The CDR3 sequence is 12 residues long. This CDR3 is CASRDRNYGNTF. In nucleotides, the CDR3 is TGTGCCAGCAGAGACAGAAACTATGGCAACACCTTC.

The chain uses TRBV6-5 and TRBJ2-7, with TRBD1 matching over 9 bases. The CDR3 loop spans 14 amino acids. From germline, CDR1 is MNHEY and CDR2 SVGAGI. After removal of 6 bases from V and 4 bases from J, the junction contained 7 bases not matched to a gene. The CDR3 region is CASRKGQGWYEQYF. CDR3 in DNA: TGTGCCAGCAGGAAGGGACAGGGATGGTACGAGCAGTACTTC.

This chain joins TRBV2 and TRBJ1-2; D unresolved. CDR3 length: 13 amino acids. Germline-derived CDR1 and CDR2 are SNHLY and FYNNEI. V shed 5 bases and J shed 6 bases, with 13 bases lying between them. The CDR3, as DNA: TGTGCCAGCAGTCCACGGACTTCCAATGGCTACACCTTC. It is translated as CASSPRTSNGYTF.

This chain uses TRBV13 with TRBJ2-1; 7 bases agree with TRBD2. From germline, CDR1 is PRHDT and CDR2 FYEKMQ (reference sequence). The CDR3 contains 15 residues. Losses at the gene ends were 6 bases for V and 7 bases for J; bases not matched to a gene: 12. DNA of the CDR3: TGTGCCAGCAGTTCCCCCAGCGGGAATCGGAATGAGCAGTTCTTC. This codes for CASSSPSGNRNEQFF.

Ten or more counts support this clonotype. This chain links TRBV10-3 with TRBJ1-1; TRBD1 matches 7 bases. The V gene's germline CDR1 is ENHRY and CDR2 SYGVKD. The CDR3 loop spans 15 amino acids. The trim removed 6 bases at V and 0 bases at J, leaving 7 bases unmatched. The CDR3 DNA follows: TGTGCCATCAGCCGAACCGGGACAGTGAACACTGAAGCTTTCTTT. Protein sequence: CAISRTGTVNTEAFF.

This chain links TRBV7-2 with TRBJ1-1, with D unclear. This CDR3 is built from 15 residues. V was trimmed by 5 bases and J by 4 bases, leaving 17 bases between them. Germline lookup yields CDR1 SGHTA and CDR2 FQGNSA. This CDR3 reads CASSPRALRSTEAFF. The CDR3 DNA reads as TGTGCCAGCAGCCCTAGGGCACTTAGGAGCACTGAAGCTTTCTTT.

V is TRBV18 and J is TRBJ2-7; D is perhaps TRBD1 or TRBD2 (5 bases each). The J call may be in error: the DNA end matches TRBJ2-5 better. The germline CDR1 and CDR2 sequences are KGHSH and LQKENI. The CDR3 consists of 15 residues. CDR3 sequence (DNA): TGTGCCAGCTCAGCTACGGGGCAGGCCCAAGAGACCCAGTACTTC. Protein sequence: CASSATGQAQETQYF.

This chain links TRBV9 with TRBJ1-5; 8 nucleotides match TRBD1. CDR3 length: 15 amino acids. With 0 bases clipped from V and 4 bases from J, the junction kept 3 bases outside the gene matches. CDR1 and CDR2 from the germline V gene are SGDLS and YYNGEE. In DNA form, the CDR3 reads TGTGCCAGCAGCGTAGAGGGACAGGATAATCAGCCCCAGCATTTT. It yields the protein CASSVEGQDNQPQHF.

This clonotype was detected a few times. The chain links TRBV20-1 to TRBJ1-2, with TRBD1 matching 9 bases. After removal of 4 bases from V and 3 bases from J, the junction contained 3 bases not matched to a gene. CDR1 and CDR2 (germline): DFQATT, SNEGSKA (reference sequence). This CDR3 is 13 amino acids long. The CDR3 spells CSAMDRGYYGYTF. CDR3 DNA sequence: TGCAGTGCTATGGACAGGGGCTACTATGGCTACACCTTC.

The V gene is TRBV2, the J gene TRBJ2-7; D call uncertain. Germline CDR1 is SNHLY and CDR2 is FYNNEI. CDR3 length equals 15 residues. Deletions cut 4 bases from V and 4 bases from J, with 17 bases between. DNA of the CDR3: TGTGCCAGCAGTGTCTCCTCGCTGGGGTTATACGAGCAGTACTTC. Its protein is CASSVSSLGLYEQYF.

V is TRBV5-4 and J is TRBJ1-1; D gene ambiguous. CDR3 length equals 13 residues. The germline V gene has CDR1 SGHNT and CDR2 YYREEE (reference sequence). V shed 5 bases and J shed 1 base, with 9 bases lying between them. The CDR3 nucleotides read TGTGCCAGCAGACAGCCCTGGAACACTGAAGCTTTCTTT. Translation gives CASRQPWNTEAFF. Looking up the rest from reference TRBV5-4 and TRBJ1-1 gives the full variable domain: ETGVTQSPTHLIKTRGQQVTLRCSSQSGHNTVSWYQQALGQGPQFIFQYYREEENGRGNFPPRFSGLQFPNYSSELNVNALELDDSALYLCASRQPWNTEAFFGQGTRLTVV.